This T cell receptor (beta chain) was sequenced during a study of monozygotic twins with inflammatory bowel disease. Findings and limits, study-wide: Other individuals had fewer clonotypes in common with IBD patients than with healthy twins, especially with disease activity. Compared with healthy co-twins, IBD patients showed reduced TCRbeta repertoire diversity by inverse Simpson.

CDR1 is ENHRY and CDR2 is SYGVKD in the germline V gene. The CDR3 runs to 13 residues. Turning to this clonotype: Antigen: not known.

TCRdb reanalyzed the 5' RACE reads and collapses them to one entry per CDR3 protein, without DNA. The repertoire shows some 200,000 distinct CDR3 sequences; the top ten hold about 8%. V usage is TRBV10-3 and J usage is TRBJ1-3. The sample was blood. This TCR was recovered from a human donor with ulcerative colitis or Crohn's disease, or a healthy co-twin of an affected twin (not recorded which). The CDR3 region is CAAQGLSGNTIYF.